Shown below are 20 T cell receptor beta chains from a single sample sequenced in a study of T cells after yellow fever vaccination. TCRdb re-called the 5' RACE reads through MiXCR, storing one row per CDR3 protein. The repertoire includes 200,000 to 250,000 distinct CDR3 sequences, approximately 3.3% of them detected once, and approximately 3% sits in the top ten. Sequenced here: CD4+ T cells sorted from PBMCs, sampled 10 days after the yellow fever booster vaccination. The receptors were sampled from a man aged 18-30 years who received the YFV17D yellow fever vaccine.

The sample holds a few counts of this clonotype. The chain uses TRBV6-2 or TRBV6-3 and TRBJ2-5, with D perhaps matching TRBD1 or TRBD2 (5 bases each). Looked up from germline, CDR1 is MNHEY and CDR2 is SVGEGT. Trimming shortened V by 4 bases and J by 5 bases, and 14 bases separated the two germline ends. This CDR3 is 14 amino acids long. CDR3 in amino acids: CASSSRDPGETQYF. The DNA of the CDR3 is TGTGCCAGCAGTTCCCGGGACCCCGGGGAGACCCAGTACTTC.

This clonotype was seen only a few times. V is TRBV3-1 and J is TRBJ1-2, with D perhaps TRBD1 (5 bases). Germline CDR1 LGHDT, CDR2 YNNKEL (reference sequence). CDR3 length: 14 residues. The V end was cut by 0 bases, the J end by 4 bases, with 9 bases between. CDR3 amino acids: CASSQERQSYGYTF. The CDR3 DNA sequence: TGTGCCAGCAGCCAAGAACGACAGAGCTATGGCTACACCTTC.

This clonotype showed up many times. The CDR3 is CASSPPGLPYYEQYF. CDR3 DNA sequence: TGTGCCAGCAGCCCCCCGGGACTGCCATACTACGAGCAGTACTTC. The J gene is TRBJ2-7, the V gene TRBV7-2, with D possibly matching TRBD2 (6 bases). This CDR3 has 15 amino acids. Germline V gene lookup returns CDR1 SGHTA and CDR2 FQGNSA. With 5 bases removed from V and 3 bases from J, the gap between germline ends came to 17 bases.

The J gene is TRBJ2-1, the V gene TRBV5-1; D is ambiguous. Per germline, CDR1 SGHRS and CDR2 YFSETQ. The CDR3 loop spans 14 amino acids. V lost 2 bases to trimming and J lost 5 bases, with 11 bases between them. The CDR3: CASSFEGKDNEQFF. The CDR3 bases are TGCGCCAGCAGCTTCGAAGGGAAGGACAATGAGCAGTTCTTC.

This clonotype was observed a few times. The chain recombines TRBV19 with TRBJ1-1; no firm D call. From germline, CDR1 is LNHDA and CDR2 SQIVND (reference sequence). Trimming left V 0 bases short and J 8 bases short, with 10 bases between. There are 13 residues in the CDR3. Here the CDR3 reads CASSIDVRSEAFF. The DNA for the CDR3 is TGTGCCAGTAGTATAGACGTCAGATCGGAAGCTTTCTTT.

There are many counts of this clonotype. The chain is built from TRBV20-1 and TRBJ1-1; tentative D call: TRBD1 (5 bases). CDR1 is DFQATT and CDR2 is SNEGSKA in the germline V gene (reference sequence). Trimming pared 5 bases from V and 2 bases from J, leaving 9 bases between. The CDR3 covers 12 residues. The CDR3 DNA reads TGCAGTGCTCGACAGCCTAACACTGAAGCTTTCTTT. Translation gives CSARQPNTEAFF.

Ten or more counts support this clonotype. The gene calls are TRBV20-1 and TRBJ1-2; 9 bases align to TRBD1. The germline V gene has CDR1 DFQATT and CDR2 SNEGSKA (reference sequence). V dropped 6 bases and J dropped 2; count of bases not matched to a gene: 10. There are 15 residues in the CDR3. CDR3 in amino acids: CSAPKRTGVNYGYTF. The DNA of the CDR3 is TGCAGTGCCCCTAAAAGGACAGGGGTGAACTATGGCTACACCTTC.

This clonotype has ten or more counts. The gene calls are TRBV7-8 and TRBJ2-3, with D tentatively TRBD2 (5 bases). This CDR3 is built from 14 residues. CDR1 SGHVS and CDR2 FQNEAQ come from the germline V gene. V gave up 5 bases and J gave up 6 bases, with 15 bases separating them. The CDR3 is CASSPEGRGDTQYF. The CDR3 DNA sequence: TGTGCCAGCAGCCCCGAGGGTCGCGGGGATACGCAGTATTTT.

This clonotype came up a few times. The genes are TRBV20-1 and TRBJ2-7; D is uncertain. Trimming stripped 3 bases from V and 3 bases from J, with 9 bases between. CDR3 length: 12 residues. The germline V gene encodes CDR1 DFQATT and CDR2 SNEGSKA (reference sequence). CDR3 in amino acids: CSARRPLYEQYV. CDR3 sequence (DNA): TGCAGTGCTAGGCGGCCCCTCTACGAGCAGTACGTC.

This clonotype was recorded many times. The chain couples TRBV27 to TRBJ2-1; D might be TRBD1 or TRBD2, each matching 6 bases. In germline, CDR1 is MNHEY, CDR2 SMNVEV (reference sequence). Deletions cut 7 bases from V and 8 bases from J, with 21 bases between. The CDR3 is 15 residues long. The chain's CDR3 is CASMAWRGYRDEQFF. The CDR3 DNA sequence: TGTGCCAGCATGGCCTGGCGGGGTTACAGGGATGAGCAGTTCTTC.

The table lists this clonotype with many counts. V and J are TRBV7-2 and TRBJ2-5; TRBD1 might be the D (7 bases). Trimming took off 4 bases at V and 5 bases at J, with 17 bases between the two ends. Germline V gene sequence: CDR1 SGHTA, CDR2 FQGNSA. The CDR3 is 15 amino acids. The CDR3 DNA reads as TGTGCCAGCAGCTGGAGGGGGCAAGGGGGTGAGACCCAGTACTTC. This gives the protein CASSWRGQGGETQYF.

This clonotype was seen at least ten times. The rearrangement joins TRBV24-1 to TRBJ2-1; tentatively, D is TRBD2 (6 bases). The ends were cut back, 4 bases at V and 6 bases at J, with 12 bases in the middle. Germline assignment: CDR1 KGHDR and CDR2 SFDVKD. The CDR3 is 14 amino acids. CDR3 protein: CATSDGRGSNEQFF. In DNA, the CDR3 is TGTGCCACCAGTGACGGCCGGGGGAGCAATGAGCAGTTCTTC.

The J gene is TRBJ1-2, the V gene TRBV5-1; 7 bases are a match to TRBD1. Germline-derived CDR1 and CDR2 are SGHRS and YFSETQ. The junction had 19 bases not matched to a gene; V was cut back by 3 bases and J by 8 bases. The CDR3 covers 17 residues. DNA of the CDR3: TGCGCCAGCAGCTCCCGGACAGGCGGGCACAGCCTCTGGGGCTACACCTTC. It codes for CASSSRTGGHSLWGYTF.

The rearrangement links TRBV7-2 to TRBJ1-2; TRBD1 matches 8 bases. The CDR3 runs 15 residues. Trimming removed 6 bases from V and 3 bases from J; junction bases left unmatched: 9. Germline lookup yields CDR1 SGHTA and CDR2 FQGNSA. The CDR3 here is CASSRHQGADYGYTF. The CDR3, as DNA: TGTGCCAGCAGTCGTCATCAGGGGGCGGACTATGGCTACACCTTC. The full variable domain, completed using reference TRBV7-2 and TRBJ1-2, is GAGVSQSPSNKVTEKGKDVELRCDPISGHTALYWYRQSLGQGLEFLIYFQGNSAPDKSGLPSDRFSAERTGGSVSTLTIQRTQQEDSAVYLCASSRHQGADYGYTFGSGTRLTVV.

This clonotype showed up just a few times. The V call is TRBV20-1, the J call TRBJ2-7; 9 nucleotides align to TRBD1. This CDR3 comprises 16 residues. The V gene end was trimmed by 4 bases and the J gene end by 3 bases; junction bases not matched to a gene: 13. Germline CDR1 is DFQATT and CDR2 is SNEGSKA (reference sequence). CDR3 amino acids: CSANYRGPGASYEQYF. In DNA form, the CDR3 reads TGCAGTGCTAACTACAGGGGGCCAGGGGCAAGCTACGAGCAGTACTTC.

This clonotype was seen repeatedly, ten times or more. The J gene is TRBJ1-4, the V gene TRBV15; TRBD1 matches 7 bases. There are 13 residues in the CDR3. Germline-derived CDR1 and CDR2 are LNHNV and YYDKDF (reference sequence). J gave up 7 bases and V 5 bases, and 4 bases lay outside the gene matches. CDR3 coding DNA: TGTGCCACCAGCGACAGGGTGACTGAAAAACTGTTTTTT. It yields the protein CATSDRVTEKLFF.

This clonotype occurred a few times. This chain links TRBV11-2 with TRBJ1-1; 12 bases are shared with TRBD1. Germline values: CDR1 SGHAT, CDR2 FQNNGV. The CDR3 covers 16 residues. V lost 5 bases and J lost 1; bases outside the gene matches: 5. CDR3 loop: CASSAGQGAQNTEAFF. The CDR3 DNA sequence: TGTGCCAGCAGCGCGGGACAGGGGGCGCAGAACACTGAAGCTTTCTTT.

This chain links TRBV7-3 with TRBJ2-3; D is undetermined. CDR1 SGHTA and CDR2 FQGTGA come from the germline V gene. V gave up 5 bases and J gave up 3 bases, with 18 bases separating them. CDR3 length: 16 amino acids. CDR3 amino acids: CASSQEGRISTDTQYF. DNA for the CDR3: TGTGCCAGCAGCCAAGAAGGGCGAATTTCGACAGATACGCAGTATTTT.

This clonotype was seen at least ten times. This sequence joins TRBV28 and TRBJ1-6; 10 bases are a match to TRBD1. The V gene end was trimmed by 6 bases and the J gene end by 8 bases; junction bases not matched to a gene: 7. CDR3 length equals 15 residues. Germline lookup yields CDR1 MDHEN and CDR2 SYDVKM. In DNA form, the CDR3 reads TGTGCCAGCAGACTGCATGGGACAGGGGATTCACCCCTCCACTTT. Protein sequence: CASRLHGTGDSPLHF.

This clonotype was picked up a small number of times. The chain is built from TRBV6-5 and TRBJ2-2; D is perhaps TRBD2 (6 bases). The CDR3 length is 15 residues. Per germline, CDR1 MNHEY and CDR2 SVGAGI. V shed 6 bases and J shed 4 bases, with 15 bases lying between them. CDR3 sequence reads: CASRPPTGATGELFF. The CDR3 nucleotides are TGTGCCAGCAGGCCACCGACGGGAGCCACCGGGGAGCTGTTTTTT.